The rows below give T cell receptor beta chains drawn from one sample of a study of Graves' ophthalmopathy and Graves' hyperthyroidism. TCRdb itself ran the multiplex PCR reads through MiXCR, one entry per CDR3 protein. The sample carries around 1.1 million distinct CDR3 sequences, about 35% recorded once. Sequencing was carried out using peripheral blood or thyroid tissue (not recorded which). These TCRs come from an adult man with Graves' hyperthyroidism. CDR3s include the opening cysteine and the closing phenylalanine or tryptophan. A D gene is named only where the DNA matches it firmly. For some rows the clone size is stated as once, few or many, or as a class when expanded; others skip it.

J,D,size,V,DNA,CDR3
TRBJ1-6,TRBD1,-,TRBV10-2,TGCGCCAGCAGTAGACAACAGGGGACACCCCTCCACTTT,CASSRQQGTPLHF
TRBJ2-7,-,-,TRBV4-1,TGCGCCAGCAGCCAAATATTCGGGCTTACCTACGAGCAGTACTTC,CASSQIFGLTYEQYF
TRBJ2-5,TRBD2,-,TRBV5-1,TGCGCCAGCAGCTTGTTTCGGGGGGAGTTAGAGACCCAGTACTTC,CASSLFRGELETQYF
TRBJ2-7,-,-,TRBV29-1,TGCAGCGTTGAAGTTCACGGATCCTACGAGCAGTACTTC,CSVEVHGSYEQYF
TRBJ2-3,-,-,TRBV15,TGTTCCACCGCGGGCACAGATACGCAGTATTTT,CSTAGTDTQYF
TRBJ1-5,-,-,TRBV19,TGTGCCCACAGGGAGGGCAATCAGCCCCAGCATTTT,CAHREGNQPQHF
TRBJ1-5,-,-,TRBV10-3,TGTGCCATCAGTGAGCTGGGGCGCCGAGGCAATCAGCCCCAGCATTTT,CAISELGRRGNQPQHF
TRBJ2-7,TRBD1,-,TRBV25-1,TGTGCCAGCAGCGTAGATAACTGGGGGCTACTCGAGACAGGGTCTATGCGCGAGCAGTACTTC,CASSVDNWGLLETGSMREQYF
TRBJ2-7,-,-,TRBV29-1,TGCAGCGTTGGACCTACCAGCGAAACGCGCGCTCCCTACGAGCAGTACTTC,CSVGPTSETRAPYEQYF
TRBJ1-5,-,many,TRBV6-6,TGTGCCAGCAGTTACCCCACCGGGACTCAGCCCCAGCATTTT,CASSYPTGTQPQHF
TRBJ2-7,-,many,TRBV19,TGTGCCAGTAGTACCACCCCTATAAGGACCCACGAGCAGTACTTC,CASSTTPIRTHEQYF
TRBJ1-5,-,-,TRBV29-1,TGCAGCGTTGAAGGTGGGATGACTCGGTACCAAGAGACCCAGCATTTT,CSVEGGMTRYQETQHF
TRBJ2-7,TRBD1,many,TRBV2,TGTGCCAGCCGCAGCGACGGACAGGCCTACGAGCAGTACTTC,CASRSDGQAYEQYF
TRBJ1-5,-,many,TRBV2,TGTGCCAGCAGGTATGGGAGCAATCAGCCCCAGCATTTT,CASRYGSNQPQHF
TRBJ1-1,-,-,TRBV30,TGTGCCTGGATTCGGGACAACACTGAAGCTTTCTTT,CAWIRDNTEAFF
TRBJ1-5,-,once,TRBV10-3,TGTGCCATCAGTGAGGAGGACAATCAGCCCCAGCATTTT,CAISEEDNQPQHF
TRBJ2-6,TRBD2,-,TRBV24-1,TGTGCCACCAGTGAAACTAGCGGTGGGGCCAACGTCCTGACTTTC,CATSETSGGANVLTF
TRBJ1-6,TRBD1,-,TRBV11-2,TGTGCCAGCAACCCCGGACAGGGGAGTTACTATAATTCACCCCTCCACTTT,CASNPGQGSYYNSPLHF
TRBJ1-1,TRBD1,many,TRBV4-2,TGTGCCAGCAGCCAAGATCGGGTAGGGGGCAATACTGAAGCTTTCTTT,CASSQDRVGGNTEAFF
TRBJ1-5,-,many,TRBV12-3/TRBV12-4,TGTGCCAGCAACGGCGAGGGCAATCAGCCCCAGCATTTT,CASNGEGNQPQHF
TRBJ1-6,-,-,TRBV27,TGTGCCAGCAGTCCACGGATCGCTGGGGGATGGTCACCCCTCCACTTT,CASSPRIAGGWSPLHF
TRBJ2-2,TRBD2,few,TRBV12-3/TRBV12-4,TGTGCCAGCAGAGGACCGAGCGGGGTCGGGGAGCTGTTTTTT,CASRGPSGVGELFF
TRBJ2-6,-,once,TRBV7-9,TGTGCCAGCAGCTTAAGGGCAGACGTCTCTGGGGCCAACGTCCTGACTTTC,CASSLRADVSGANVLTF
TRBJ1-2,TRBD1,few,TRBV15,TGTGCCACCAGCAGACTGAGGGACAGCTACTACACCTTC,CATSRLRDSYYTF
TRBJ2-6,-,-,TRBV20-1,TGCAGTGCTAGACCTGGGGCCAACGTCCTGACTTTC,CSARPGANVLTF
TRBJ1-5,-,-,TRBV6-6,TGTGCCAGCCGCACACGGCCCCGTCAGCCCCAGCATTTT,CASRTRPRQPQHF
TRBJ2-7,TRBD2,few,TRBV5-5,TGTGCCAGCAGCTTGGTGGGACTAGCGGGGACCTACGAGCAGTACTTC,CASSLVGLAGTYEQYF
TRBJ2-6,TRBD1,many,TRBV9,TGTGCCAGCAGGGGTGGGAGACAGGGATCTGGGGCCAACGTCCTGACTTTC,CASRGGRQGSGANVLTF
TRBJ2-7,-,-,TRBV9,TGTGCCAGCAGCGTAGACACAGGGACCTACGAGCAGTACTTC,CASSVDTGTYEQYF
TRBJ1-3,-,many,TRBV20-1,TGCAGTGCTAGGAGGGTAGGCGCAAGCTCTGGAAACACCATATATTTT,CSARRVGASSGNTIYF
TRBJ2-7,-,few,TRBV12-3/TRBV12-4,TGTGCCAGCAGTTTCGACGGGGCAGCACACTCCTACGAGCAGTACTTC,CASSFDGAAHSYEQYF
TRBJ1-6,-,few,TRBV6-5,TGTGCCAGCAGTTACTCGTCTGGGGTCGTGGATTCACCCCTCCACTTT,CASSYSSGVVDSPLHF
TRBJ2-6,TRBD2,many,TRBV7-9,TGTGCCAGCCGGGGGGGCCTCGCTGACTCTGGGGCCAACGTCCTGACTTTC,CASRGGLADSGANVLTF
TRBJ2-7,-,-,TRBV11-2,TGTGCCAGCAGCGCATTTGATGGGGGCTACGAGCAGTACTTC,CASSAFDGGYEQYF
TRBJ1-4,TRBD1,few,TRBV7-2,TGTGCCAGCAGCTCGCCGGACAGGGGAGAAGAAAAACTGTTTTTT,CASSSPDRGEEKLFF
TRBJ1-1,-,many,TRBV9,TGTGCCAGCAGTGCTGACATGAACACTGAAGCTTTCTTT,CASSADMNTEAFF
TRBJ1-6,-,many,TRBV9,TGTGCCAGCAGCGTAGAGGGCGGCAACGAAATCCATTCACCCCTCCACTTT,CASSVEGGNEIHSPLHF
TRBJ2-7,-,few,TRBV14,TGTGCCAGCAGCCATCCGGGCTCGTTGGAGCAGTACTTC,CASSHPGSLEQYF
TRBJ1-1,-,many,TRBV7-2,TGTGCCAGCAGCTTAAACGCCGGCGGCACTGAAGCTTTCTTT,CASSLNAGGTEAFF
TRBJ2-7,-,-,TRBV6-5,TGTGCCAGCGTTGGGGCATCCACCCGAGGGAAGGTATACGAGCAGTACTTC,CASVGASTRGKVYEQYF
TRBJ2-7,TRBD1,-,TRBV10-3,TGTGCCATCAGCGTGGGACAGGGGATCTACGAGCAGTACTTC,CAISVGQGIYEQYF